This T cell receptor beta chain was captured by sequencing in a study of T cell clonality in common variable immunodeficiency. CVID and control samples used equivalent genomic DNA input. Profiled with immunoSEQ multiplex PCR; TCRdb holds only in-frame clones, not every one. The repertoire consists of around 32,000 clones, none detected only once. This clone occurred many times. Its antigen is currently unknown. Findings and caveats of the study: Repertoire-complication correlations in CVID were limited by patient heterogeneity.

Specimen: peripheral blood mononuclear cells. The origin of this receptor is a person aged 18 to 70 in good health.

CDR3: CASSTHSTGQTKNIQYF. Partial CDR3 DNA: TGTGCCAGTAGTACCCACTCAACAGGGCAGACCAAAAACATT. The chain links TRBV19 to TRBJ2-4; possibly TRBD1 for D (6 bases). The read gets to within 3 residues of the CDR3 end, and the germline J gene fills in the rest. The V gene lost 4 bases and the J gene lost 2 bases, with 18 bases spanning the gap. Germline V gene sequence: CDR1 LNHDA, CDR2 SQIVND (reference sequence). The CDR3 consists of 17 residues.